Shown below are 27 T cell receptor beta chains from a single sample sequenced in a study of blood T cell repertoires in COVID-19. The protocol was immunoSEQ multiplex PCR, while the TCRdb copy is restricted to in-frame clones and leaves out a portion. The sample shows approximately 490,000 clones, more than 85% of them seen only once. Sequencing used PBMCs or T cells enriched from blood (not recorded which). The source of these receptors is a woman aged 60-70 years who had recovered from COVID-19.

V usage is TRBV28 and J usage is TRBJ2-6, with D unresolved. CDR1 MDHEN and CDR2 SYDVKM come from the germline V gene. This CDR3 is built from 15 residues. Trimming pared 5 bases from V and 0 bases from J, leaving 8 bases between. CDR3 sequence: CASSNPNSGANVLTF. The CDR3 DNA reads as TGTGCCAGCAGTAATCCAAACTCTGGGGCCAACGTCCTGACTTTC.

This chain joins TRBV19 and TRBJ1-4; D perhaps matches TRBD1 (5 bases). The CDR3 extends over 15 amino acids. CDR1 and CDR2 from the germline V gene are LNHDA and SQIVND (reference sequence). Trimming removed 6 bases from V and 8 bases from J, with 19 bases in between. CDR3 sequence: CASRNLGGIEEKLFF. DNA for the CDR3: TGTGCCAGTAGAAACTTGGGGGGAATTGAGGAAAAACTGTTTTTT.

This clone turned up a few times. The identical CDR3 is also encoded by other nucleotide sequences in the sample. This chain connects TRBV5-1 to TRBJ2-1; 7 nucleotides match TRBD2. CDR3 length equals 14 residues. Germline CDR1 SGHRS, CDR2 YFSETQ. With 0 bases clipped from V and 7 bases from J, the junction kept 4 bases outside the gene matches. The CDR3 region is CASSLALAANEQFF. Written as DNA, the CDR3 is TGCGCCAGCAGCTTGGCGCTAGCGGCGAATGAGCAGTTCTTC.

The CDR3 reads CASGRGGPSYEQYV. CDR3 DNA sequence: TGTGCCAGCGGGCGGGGGGGGCCGTCCTACGAGCAGTACGTC. The chain has TRBV27 and TRBJ2-7; TRBD2 matches at 9 bases. The CDR3 is 14 residues long. V was clipped by 8 bases and J by 1 base; unmatched bases: 6. CDR1 MNHEY and CDR2 SMNVEV come from the germline V gene (reference sequence).

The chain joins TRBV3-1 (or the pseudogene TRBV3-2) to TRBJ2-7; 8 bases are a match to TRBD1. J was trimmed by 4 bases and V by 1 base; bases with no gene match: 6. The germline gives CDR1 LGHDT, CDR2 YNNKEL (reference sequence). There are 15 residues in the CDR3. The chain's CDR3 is CASSQGTGFWYEQYF. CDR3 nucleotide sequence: TGTGCCAGCAGCCAAGGGACAGGGTTCTGGTACGAGCAGTACTTC.

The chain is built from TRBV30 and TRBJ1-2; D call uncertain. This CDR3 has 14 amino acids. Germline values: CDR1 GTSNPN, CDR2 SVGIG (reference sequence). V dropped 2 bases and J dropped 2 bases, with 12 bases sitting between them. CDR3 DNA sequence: TGTGCCTGGAGTTCCCTAGAACACAACTATGGCTACACCTTC. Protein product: CAWSSLEHNYGYTF.

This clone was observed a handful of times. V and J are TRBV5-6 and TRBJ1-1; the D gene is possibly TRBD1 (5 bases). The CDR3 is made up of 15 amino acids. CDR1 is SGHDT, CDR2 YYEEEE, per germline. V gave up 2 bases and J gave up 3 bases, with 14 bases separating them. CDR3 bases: TGTGCCAGCAGCTTTGGCCAACGGGGGGACACTGAAGCTTTCTTT. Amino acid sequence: CASSFGQRGDTEAFF.

CDR3 region: CASSLQGTSTDTQYF. CDR3 DNA sequence: TGTGCCAGCAGTTTACAGGGGACTAGCACAGATACGCAGTATTTT. The chain combines TRBV2 with TRBJ2-3, with D possibly being TRBD1 (7 bases). Deletions cut 5 bases from V and 0 bases from J, with 12 bases between. This CDR3 region has 15 residues. CDR1 and CDR2 (germline): SNHLY, FYNNEI.

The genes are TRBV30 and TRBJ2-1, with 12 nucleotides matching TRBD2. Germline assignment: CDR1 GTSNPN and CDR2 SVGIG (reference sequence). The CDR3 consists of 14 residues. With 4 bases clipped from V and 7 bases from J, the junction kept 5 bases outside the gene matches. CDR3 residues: CAWTSGGASNEQFF. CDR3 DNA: TGTGCCTGGACTAGCGGGGGGGCGTCGAATGAGCAGTTCTTC.

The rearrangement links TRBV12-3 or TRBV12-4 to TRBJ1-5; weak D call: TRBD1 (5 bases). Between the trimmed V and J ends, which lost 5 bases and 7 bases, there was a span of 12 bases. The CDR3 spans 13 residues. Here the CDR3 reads CASSTGTFQPQHF. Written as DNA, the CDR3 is TGTGCCAGCAGTACGGGGACTTTCCAGCCCCAGCATTTT.

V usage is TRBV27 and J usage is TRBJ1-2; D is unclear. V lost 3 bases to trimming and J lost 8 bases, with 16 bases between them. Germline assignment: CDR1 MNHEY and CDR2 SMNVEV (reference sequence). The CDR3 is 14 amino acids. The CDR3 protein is CASSFAPGPGGYTF. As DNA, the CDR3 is TGTGCCAGCAGTTTCGCCCCGGGCCCGGGGGGCTACACCTTC.

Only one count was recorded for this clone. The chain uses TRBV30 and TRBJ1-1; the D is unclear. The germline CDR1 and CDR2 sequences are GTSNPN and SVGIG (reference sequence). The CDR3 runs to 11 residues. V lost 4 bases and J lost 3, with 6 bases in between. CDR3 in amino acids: CAWTIDTEAFF. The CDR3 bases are TGTGCCTGGACCATAGACACTGAAGCTTTCTTT.

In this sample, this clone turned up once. CDR3 region: CASSVQGGTDTQYF. In DNA, the CDR3 is TGTGCCAGCAGCGTACAGGGGGGTACAGATACGCAGTATTTT. The chain has TRBV5-6 and TRBJ2-3, with TRBD1 matching over 8 bases. The V segment lost 4 bases and the J segment 3 bases; nucleotides outside the gene matches: 4. CDR3 length: 14 residues. Germline assignment: CDR1 SGHDT and CDR2 YYEEEE.

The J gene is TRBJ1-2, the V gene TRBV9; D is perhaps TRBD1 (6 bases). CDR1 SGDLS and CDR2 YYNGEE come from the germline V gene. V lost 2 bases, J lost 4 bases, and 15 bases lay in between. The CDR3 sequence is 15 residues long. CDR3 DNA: TGTGCCAGCAGCGTGGGTGACAGGTTCGTCTATGGCTACACCTTC. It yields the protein CASSVGDRFVYGYTF. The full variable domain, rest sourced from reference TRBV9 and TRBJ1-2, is DSGVTQTPKHLITATGQRVTLRCSPRSGDLSVYWYQQSLDQGLQFLIQYYNGEERAKGNILERFSAQQFPDLHSELNLSSLELGDSALYFCASSVGDRFVYGYTFGSGTRLTVV.

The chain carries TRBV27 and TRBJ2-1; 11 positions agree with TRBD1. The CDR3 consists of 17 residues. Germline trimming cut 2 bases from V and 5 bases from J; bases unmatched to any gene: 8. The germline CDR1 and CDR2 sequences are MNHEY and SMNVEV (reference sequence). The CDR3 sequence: CASSLISGTGGNNEQFF. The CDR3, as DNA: TGTGCCAGCAGTTTAATTTCCGGGACAGGGGGAAACAATGAGCAGTTCTTC.

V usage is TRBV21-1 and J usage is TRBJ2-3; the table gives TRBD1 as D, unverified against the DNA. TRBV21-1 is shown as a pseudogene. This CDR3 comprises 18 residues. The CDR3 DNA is TGTGCCAGCACCTTGAAAAGAGGGACAGGGGAGGGCGCAGATACGCAGTATTTT. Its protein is CASTLKRGTGEGADTQYF.

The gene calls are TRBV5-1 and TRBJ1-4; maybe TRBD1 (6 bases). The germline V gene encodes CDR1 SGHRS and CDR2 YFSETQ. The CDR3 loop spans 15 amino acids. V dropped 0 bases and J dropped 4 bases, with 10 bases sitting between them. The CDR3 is CASSLDTGSNEKLFF. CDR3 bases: TGCGCCAGCAGCTTGGATACAGGGAGTAATGAAAAACTGTTTTTT. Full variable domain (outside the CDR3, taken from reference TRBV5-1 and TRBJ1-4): KAGVTQTPRYLIKTRGQQVTLSCSPISGHRSVSWYQQTPGQGLQFLFEYFSETQRNKGNFPGRFSGRQFSNSRSEMNVSTLELGDSALYLCASSLDTGSNEKLFFGSGTQLSVL.

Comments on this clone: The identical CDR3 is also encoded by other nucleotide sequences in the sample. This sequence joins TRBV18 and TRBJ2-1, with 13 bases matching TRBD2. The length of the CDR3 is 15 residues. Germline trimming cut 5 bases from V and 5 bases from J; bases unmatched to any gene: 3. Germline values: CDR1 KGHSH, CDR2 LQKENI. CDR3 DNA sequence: TGTGCCAGCTCATCGGGACTAGCGGGGAACAATGAGCAGTTCTTC. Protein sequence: CASSSGLAGNNEQFF.

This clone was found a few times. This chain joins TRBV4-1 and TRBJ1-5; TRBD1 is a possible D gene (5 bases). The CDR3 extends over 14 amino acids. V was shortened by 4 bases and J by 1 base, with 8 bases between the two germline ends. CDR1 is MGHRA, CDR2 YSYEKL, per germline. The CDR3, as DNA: TGCGCCAGCAGCCCCGACAGCAGCAATCAGCCCCAGCATTTT. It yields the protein CASSPDSSNQPQHF.

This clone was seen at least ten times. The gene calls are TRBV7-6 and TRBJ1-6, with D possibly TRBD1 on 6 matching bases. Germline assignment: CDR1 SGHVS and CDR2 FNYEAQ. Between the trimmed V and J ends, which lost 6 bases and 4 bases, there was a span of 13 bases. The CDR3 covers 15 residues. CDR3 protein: CASSTGHKYNSPLHF. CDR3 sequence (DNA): TGTGCCAGCAGTACGGGACATAAATATAATTCACCCCTCCACTTT.

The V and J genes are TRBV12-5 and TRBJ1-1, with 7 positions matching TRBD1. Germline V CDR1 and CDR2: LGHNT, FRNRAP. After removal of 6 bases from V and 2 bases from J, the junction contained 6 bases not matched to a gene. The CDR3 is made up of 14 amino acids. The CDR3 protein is CASGTGAPNTEAFF. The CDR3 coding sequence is TGTGCTAGTGGAACAGGGGCCCCAAACACTGAAGCTTTCTTT.

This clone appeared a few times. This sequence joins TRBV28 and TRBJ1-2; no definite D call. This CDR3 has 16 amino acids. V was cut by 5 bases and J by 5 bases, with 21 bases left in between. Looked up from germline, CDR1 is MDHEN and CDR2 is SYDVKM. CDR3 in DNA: TGTGCCAGCAGTCCTCCTGTCGGCGGCCCTTCTTATGGCTACACCTTC. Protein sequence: CASSPPVGGPSYGYTF.

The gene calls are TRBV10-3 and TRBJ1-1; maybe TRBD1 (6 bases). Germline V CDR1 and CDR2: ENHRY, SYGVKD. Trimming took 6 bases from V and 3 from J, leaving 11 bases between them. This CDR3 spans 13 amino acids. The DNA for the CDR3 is TGTGCCATCAGCGAACAGGGTGACACTGAAGCTTTCTTT. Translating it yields CAISEQGDTEAFF.

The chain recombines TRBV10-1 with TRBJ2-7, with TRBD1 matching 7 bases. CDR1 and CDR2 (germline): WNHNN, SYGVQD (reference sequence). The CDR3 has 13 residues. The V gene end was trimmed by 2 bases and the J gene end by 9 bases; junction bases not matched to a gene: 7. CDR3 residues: CASSERPGGWQYF. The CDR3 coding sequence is TGCGCCAGCAGTGAGAGACCAGGGGGATGGCAGTACTTC.

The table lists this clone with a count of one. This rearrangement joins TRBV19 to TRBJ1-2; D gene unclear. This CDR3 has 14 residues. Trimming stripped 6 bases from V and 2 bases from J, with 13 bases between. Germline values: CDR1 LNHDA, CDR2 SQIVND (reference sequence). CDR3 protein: CASSHSPTNYGYTF. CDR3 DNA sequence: TGTGCCAGTAGCCACTCCCCAACGAACTATGGCTACACCTTC.

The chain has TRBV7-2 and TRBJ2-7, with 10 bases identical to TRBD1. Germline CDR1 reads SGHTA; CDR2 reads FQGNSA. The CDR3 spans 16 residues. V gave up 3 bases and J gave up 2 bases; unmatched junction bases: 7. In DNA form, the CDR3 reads TGTGCCAGCAGCTTTGTGGGACAGGGGAAAACCTACGAGCAGTACGTC. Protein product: CASSFVGQGKTYEQYV.

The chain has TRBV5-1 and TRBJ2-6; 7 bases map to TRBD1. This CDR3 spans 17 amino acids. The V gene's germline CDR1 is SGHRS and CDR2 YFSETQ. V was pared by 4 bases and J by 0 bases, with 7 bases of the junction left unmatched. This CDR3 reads CASSPGQAPSGANVLTF. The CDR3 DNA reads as TGCGCCAGCAGCCCCGGACAGGCGCCCTCTGGGGCCAACGTCCTGACTTTC.